This entry lists 18 T cell receptor beta chains sequenced from one sample in a study of shared clonotypes between healthy human individuals. The data were produced by immunoSEQ multiplex PCR, yet TCRdb's version contains in-frame clones alone and is incomplete. The repertoire holds around 330,000 clones, 74% seen once, with 10% in the top ten. What was sequenced was memory CD4+ T cells sorted from blood. Described subset: CD45RA-negative fraction. All receptors come from a man aged 25 to 40 in good health.

This clone was seen a handful of times. This specimen includes other DNA sequences encoding the same CDR3. V usage is TRBV5-1 and J usage is TRBJ1-1, with 7 bases lining up with TRBD1. CDR1 is SGHRS and CDR2 is YFSETQ in the germline V gene. V was clipped by 5 bases and J by 4 bases; unmatched bases: 8. The CDR3 has 14 amino acids. Here the CDR3 DNA reads TGCGCCAGCAGTCTTTCAGGGGGGCTCACTGAAGCTTTCTTT. This codes for CASSLSGGLTEAFF.

This sequence joins TRBV27 and TRBJ2-7; 16 bases fit TRBD2. The V segment lost 7 bases and the J segment 10 bases; nucleotides outside the gene matches: 4. In germline, CDR1 is MNHEY, CDR2 SMNVEV (reference sequence). The CDR3 spans 13 residues. In nucleotides, the CDR3 is TGTGCCAGCATAGGGACTAGCGGGAGGGTCCAGTACTTC. Its translation is CASIGTSGRVQYF.

The V gene is TRBV10-3, the J gene TRBJ2-1; 9 bases are shared with TRBD1. Germline loops: CDR1 ENHRY, CDR2 SYGVKD. The junction had 10 bases not matched to a gene; V was cut back by 11 bases and J by 8 bases. CDR3 length: 13 residues. CDR3 amino acids: CAHGQGRFDEQFF. CDR3 nucleotide sequence: TGTGCCCACGGACAGGGGAGGTTTGATGAGCAGTTCTTC.

V gene TRBV6-1 combines with J gene TRBJ2-1; D is possibly TRBD1 (6 bases). This CDR3 comprises 12 residues. Per germline, CDR1 MNHNS and CDR2 SASEGT. Trimming took 2 bases from V and 11 from J, leaving 10 bases between them. The CDR3 nucleotides are TGTGCCAGCAGTGAACGCAGGGACAAGCAGTTCTTC. Encoded protein: CASSERRDKQFF.

The rearrangement links TRBV7-9 to TRBJ1-1; 7 bases map to TRBD1. The CDR3 runs to 14 residues. J was trimmed by 7 bases and V by 0 bases; bases with no gene match: 5. Germline V gene lookup returns CDR1 SEHNR and CDR2 FQNEAQ (reference sequence). The CDR3 sequence: CASSLATQGNEAFF. As DNA, the CDR3 is TGTGCCAGCAGCTTAGCGACACAGGGGAATGAAGCTTTCTTT.

Remarks on this clone: A read error may explain this, as a much larger clone is one base away. The rearrangement uses TRBV2 and TRBJ2-6; D unresolved. The V and J ends lost 5 bases and 1 base respectively, with 3 bases between them. Germline assignment: CDR1 SNHLY and CDR2 FYNNEI. The CDR3 length is 13 residues. The CDR3 sequence is CASSYSGANVLTF. The CDR3 bases are TGTGCCAGCAGTTATTCTGGGGCCAACGTCCTGACTTTC.

The table lists this clone with a count of one. The chain links TRBV10-1 to TRBJ2-2; D unclear. Germline V CDR1 and CDR2: WNHNN, SYGVQD (reference sequence). The CDR3 is made up of 14 amino acids. V dropped 1 base and J dropped 2 bases, with 5 bases sitting between them. CDR3 sequence (DNA): TGCGCCAGCAGTGAGTTGGCCAACACCGGGGAGCTGTTTTTT. Its protein product is CASSELANTGELFF.

The chain joins TRBV29-1 to TRBJ2-5; D not resolved. The V end lost 4 bases, the J end lost 4 bases, and 22 bases lay between the germline ends. The germline CDR1 and CDR2 sequences are SQVTM and ANQGSEA. The CDR3 is 16 amino acids. DNA of the CDR3: TGCAGCGTTGTAAACTCCTTGGGCCAGATGGGAGAGACCCAGTACTTC. It yields the protein CSVVNSLGQMGETQYF. Combining the CDR3 with reference TRBV29-1 and TRBJ2-5 gives the whole variable domain SAVISQKPSRDICQRGTSLTIQCQVDSQVTMMFWYRQQPGQSLTLIATANQGSEATYESGFVIDKFPISRPNLTFSTLTVSNMSPEDSSIYLCSVVNSLGQMGETQYFGPGTRLLVL.

This chain uses TRBV5-4 with TRBJ1-2, with D uncertain. The CDR3 length is 12 residues. CDR1 and CDR2 (germline): SGHNT, YYREEE (reference sequence). The V end was cut by 5 bases, the J end by 5 bases, with 10 bases between. The CDR3 loop reads CASSGNMYGYTF. CDR3 coding DNA: TGTGCCAGCAGTGGGAACATGTATGGCTACACCTTC.

The chain uses TRBV7-8 and TRBJ1-1, with D unresolved. Trimming stripped 5 bases from V and 1 base from J, with 8 bases between. This CDR3 is 13 amino acids long. Germline CDR1 reads SGHVS; CDR2 reads FQNEAQ. CDR3 region: CASSVNPNTEAFF. The CDR3 DNA follows: TGTGCCAGCAGCGTAAACCCGAACACTGAAGCTTTCTTT.

The chain recombines TRBV6-1 with TRBJ1-1, with TRBD1 identical over 10 bases. Germline assignment: CDR1 MNHNS and CDR2 SASEGT. The CDR3 extends over 12 amino acids. J lost 8 bases, V lost 9 bases, and 6 bases had no gene match. The CDR3 bases are TGTGCCAGTAGGAGACAGGGGGCCGAAGCTTTCTTT. It is translated as CASRRQGAEAFF.

This clone showed up many times. J is TRBJ2-1 and V is TRBV6-5, with D tentatively TRBD2 (7 bases). V gave up 6 bases and J gave up 12 bases, with 15 bases separating them. The CDR3 is 12 amino acids. CDR1 is MNHEY and CDR2 is SVGAGI in the germline V gene. This CDR3 reads CASSDTRGGQFF. The DNA for the CDR3 is TGTGCCAGCAGCGACACTAGGGGGGGGCAGTTCTTC.

The chain couples TRBV5-1 to TRBJ2-7; 9 bases match TRBD1. Germline loops: CDR1 SGHRS, CDR2 YFSETQ. The CDR3 is 16 residues long. The V segment lost 6 bases and the J segment 6 bases; nucleotides outside the gene matches: 16. CDR3 protein: CASTGTWDRVQSEQYF. CDR3 coding DNA: TGCGCCAGCACCGGAACCTGGGACAGGGTGCAATCCGAGCAGTACTTC.

The chain links TRBV5-1 to TRBJ2-7, with TRBD2 as a possible D gene (9 bases). The ends were cut back, 4 bases at V and 1 base at J, with 21 bases in the middle. This CDR3 contains 17 residues. The germline V gene encodes CDR1 SGHRS and CDR2 YFSETQ. CDR3 sequence reads: CASSPQGGGRGSYEQYF. The CDR3 DNA is TGCGCCAGCAGCCCACAGGGGGGCGGGAGGGGATCCTACGAGCAGTACTTC.

This chain connects TRBV6-5 to TRBJ1-1, with D unclear. The CDR3 is made up of 15 amino acids. Trimming took 6 bases from V and 1 from J, leaving 15 bases between them. Germline CDR1 reads MNHEY; CDR2 reads SVGAGI. Here the CDR3 DNA reads TGTGCCAGCAGGCCCCGGGGAGGCTCGAACACTGAAGCTTTCTTT. Its translation is CASRPRGGSNTEAFF.

The sample holds one count of this clone. The chain links TRBV20-1 to TRBJ2-7, with D perhaps matching TRBD2 (5 bases). Per germline, CDR1 DFQATT and CDR2 SNEGSKA (reference sequence). V was trimmed by 6 bases and J by 4 bases, leaving 10 bases between them. This CDR3 comprises 11 residues. The CDR3 protein is CSAMRDYEQYF. The CDR3 DNA follows: TGCAGTGCCATGAGGGATTACGAGCAGTACTTC.

This chain links TRBV6-6 with TRBJ1-2; 9 nucleotides align to TRBD1. The CDR3 length is 16 residues. CDR1 MNHNY and CDR2 SVGAGI come from the germline V gene (reference sequence). The V and J ends lost 0 bases and 3 bases, in that order; junction bases with no gene match: 5. CDR3 amino acids: CASSYSRRTGDYGYTF. The CDR3 DNA reads TGTGCCAGCAGTTACTCCCGAAGGACAGGGGACTATGGCTACACCTTC.

This rearrangement joins TRBV7-9 to TRBJ2-3; 8 nucleotides match TRBD2. Unmatched junction bases numbered 2, after V lost 0 bases and J lost 0 bases. The V gene's germline CDR1 is SEHNR and CDR2 FQNEAQ (reference sequence). The CDR3 totals 16 residues. The chain's CDR3 is CASSLASSGSTDTQYF. CDR3 in DNA: TGTGCCAGCAGCTTAGCATCTAGCGGGAGCACAGATACGCAGTATTTT.